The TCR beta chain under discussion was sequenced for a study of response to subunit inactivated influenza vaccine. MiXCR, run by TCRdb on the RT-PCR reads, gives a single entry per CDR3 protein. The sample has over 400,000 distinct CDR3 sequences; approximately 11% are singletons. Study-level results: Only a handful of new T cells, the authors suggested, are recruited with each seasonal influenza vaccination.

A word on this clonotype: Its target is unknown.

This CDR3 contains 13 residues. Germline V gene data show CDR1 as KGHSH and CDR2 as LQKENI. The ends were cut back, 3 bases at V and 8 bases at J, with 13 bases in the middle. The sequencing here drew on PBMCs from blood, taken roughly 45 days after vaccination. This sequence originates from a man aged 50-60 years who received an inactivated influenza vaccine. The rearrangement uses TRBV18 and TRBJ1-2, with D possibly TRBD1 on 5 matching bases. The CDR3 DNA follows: TGTGCCAGCTCACCTCCACTACAGGAAGGCTACACCTTC. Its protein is CASSPPLQEGYTF.